This TCR beta chain emerged from a study of T cell repertoires in cytomegalovirus infection. The CDR3 sequence is 15 residues long. CDR1 and CDR2 (germline): MGHRA, YSYEKL. V gave up 0 bases and J gave up 2 bases, with 11 bases separating them. Remarks on this clonotype: No antigen is known for it.

TCRdb itself ran the reads through MiXCR, one entry per CDR3 protein. The sample has roughly 69,000 distinct CDR3 sequences, around 30% seen once. This sequence was found in a human donor in good health (CMV status not recorded). Some clones in this sample may be carry-over from other donors' samples. The starting material was CD8+ T cells from cultured PBMCs, obtained from culture after CMV antigen stimulation. The genes are TRBV4-1 and TRBJ2-7; D is unresolved. CDR3 loop: CASSQEKRQPYEQYF. The CDR3 nucleotides read TGCGCCAGCAGCCAAGAGAAGCGACAACCCTACGAGCAGTACTTC.